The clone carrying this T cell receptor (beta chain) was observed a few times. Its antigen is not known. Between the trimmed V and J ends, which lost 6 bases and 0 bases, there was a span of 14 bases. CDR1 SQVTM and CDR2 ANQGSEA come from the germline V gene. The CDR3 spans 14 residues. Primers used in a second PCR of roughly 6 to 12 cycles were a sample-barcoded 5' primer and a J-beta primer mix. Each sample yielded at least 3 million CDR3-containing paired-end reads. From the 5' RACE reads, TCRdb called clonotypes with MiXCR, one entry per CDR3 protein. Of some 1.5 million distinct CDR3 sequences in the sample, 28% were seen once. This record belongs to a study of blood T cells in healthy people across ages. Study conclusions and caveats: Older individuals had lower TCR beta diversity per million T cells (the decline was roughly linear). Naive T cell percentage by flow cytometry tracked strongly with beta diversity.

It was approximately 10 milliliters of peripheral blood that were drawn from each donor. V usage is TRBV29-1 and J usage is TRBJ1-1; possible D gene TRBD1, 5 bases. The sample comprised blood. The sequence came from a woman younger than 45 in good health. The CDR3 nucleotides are TGCAGCGTAGGGGACCGAGGGATGAACACTGAAGCTTTCTTT. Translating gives CSVGDRGMNTEAFF.